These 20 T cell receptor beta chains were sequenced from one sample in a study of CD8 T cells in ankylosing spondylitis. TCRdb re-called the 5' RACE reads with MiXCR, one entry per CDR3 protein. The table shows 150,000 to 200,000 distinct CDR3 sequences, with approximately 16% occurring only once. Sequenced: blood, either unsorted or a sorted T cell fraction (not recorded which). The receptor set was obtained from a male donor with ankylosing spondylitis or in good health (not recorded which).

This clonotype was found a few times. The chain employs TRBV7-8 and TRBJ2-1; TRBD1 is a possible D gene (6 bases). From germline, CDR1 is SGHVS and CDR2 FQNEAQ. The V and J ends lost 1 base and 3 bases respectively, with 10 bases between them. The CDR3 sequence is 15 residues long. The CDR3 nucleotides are TGTGCCAGCAGCTTAGAACAGGGCTTCTACAATGAGCAGTTCTTC. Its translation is CASSLEQGFYNEQFF.

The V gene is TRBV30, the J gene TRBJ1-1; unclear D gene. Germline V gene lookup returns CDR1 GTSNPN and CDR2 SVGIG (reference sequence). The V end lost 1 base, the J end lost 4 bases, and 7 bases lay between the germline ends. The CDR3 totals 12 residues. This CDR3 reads CAWSGWGTEAFF. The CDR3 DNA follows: TGTGCCTGGAGTGGGTGGGGCACTGAAGCTTTCTTT.

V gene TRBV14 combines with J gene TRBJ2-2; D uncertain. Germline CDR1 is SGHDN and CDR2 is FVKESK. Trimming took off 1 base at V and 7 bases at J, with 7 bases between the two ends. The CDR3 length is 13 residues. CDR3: CASSQGLHGELFF. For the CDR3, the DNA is TGTGCCAGCAGCCAAGGACTGCACGGGGAGCTGTTTTTT.

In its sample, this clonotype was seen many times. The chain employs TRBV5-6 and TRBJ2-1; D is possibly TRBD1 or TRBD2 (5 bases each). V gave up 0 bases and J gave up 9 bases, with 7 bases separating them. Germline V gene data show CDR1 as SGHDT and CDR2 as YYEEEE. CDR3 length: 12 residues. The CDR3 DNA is TGTGCCAGCAGCTTGGCGGGGACTGAGCAGTTCTTC. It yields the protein CASSLAGTEQFF. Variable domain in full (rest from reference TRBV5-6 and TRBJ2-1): DAGVTQSPTHLIKTRGQQVTLRCSPKSGHDTVSWYQQALGQGPQFIFQYYEEEERQRGNFPDRFSGHQFPNYSSELNVNALLLGDSALYLCASSLAGTEQFFGPGTRLTVL.

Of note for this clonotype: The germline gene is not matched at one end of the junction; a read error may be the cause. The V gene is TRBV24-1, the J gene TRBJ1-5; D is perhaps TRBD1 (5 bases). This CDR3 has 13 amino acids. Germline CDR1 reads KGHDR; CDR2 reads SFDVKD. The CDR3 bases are TGTGTCACCAGTGATGGGGGAAATCAGCCCCAGCATTTT. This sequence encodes CVTSDGGNQPQHF.

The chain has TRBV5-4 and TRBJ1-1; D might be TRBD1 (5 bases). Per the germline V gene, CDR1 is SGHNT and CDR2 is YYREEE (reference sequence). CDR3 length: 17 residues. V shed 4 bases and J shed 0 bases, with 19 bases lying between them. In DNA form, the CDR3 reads TGTGCCAGCAGCCCAGGGTTCGGGACCTCTATGAACACTGAAGCTTTCTTT. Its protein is CASSPGFGTSMNTEAFF. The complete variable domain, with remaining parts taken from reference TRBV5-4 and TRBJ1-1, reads ETGVTQSPTHLIKTRGQQVTLRCSSQSGHNTVSWYQQALGQGPQFIFQYYREEENGRGNFPPRFSGLQFPNYSSELNVNALELDDSALYLCASSPGFGTSMNTEAFFGQGTRLTVV.

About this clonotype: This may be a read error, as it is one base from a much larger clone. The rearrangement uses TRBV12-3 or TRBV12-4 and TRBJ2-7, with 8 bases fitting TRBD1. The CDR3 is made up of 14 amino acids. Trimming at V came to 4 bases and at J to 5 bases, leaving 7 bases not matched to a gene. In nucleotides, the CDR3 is TGTGCCAGCAGTTCAGGACAGGGTGTAAACGAGCAGTACTTC. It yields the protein CASSSGQGVNEQYF.

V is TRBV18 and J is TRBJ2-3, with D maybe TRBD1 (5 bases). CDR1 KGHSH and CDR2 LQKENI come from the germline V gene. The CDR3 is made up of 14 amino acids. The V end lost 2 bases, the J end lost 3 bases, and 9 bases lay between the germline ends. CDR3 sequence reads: CASSPDRNTDTQYF. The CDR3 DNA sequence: TGTGCCAGCTCACCAGACAGAAATACAGATACGCAGTATTTT. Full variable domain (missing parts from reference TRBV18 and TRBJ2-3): NAGVMQNPRHLVRRRGQEARLRCSPMKGHSHVYWYRQLPEEGLKFMVYLQKENIIDESGMPKERFSAEFPKEGPSILRIQQVVRGDSAAYFCASSPDRNTDTQYFGPGTRLTVL.

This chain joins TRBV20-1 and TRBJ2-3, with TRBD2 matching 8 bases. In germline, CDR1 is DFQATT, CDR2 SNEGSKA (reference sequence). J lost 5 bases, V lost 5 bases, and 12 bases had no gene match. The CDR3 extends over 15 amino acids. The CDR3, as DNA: TGCAGTGCTCAGGGAGCGGGAGAATCCGGAGATACGCAGTATTTT. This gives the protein CSAQGAGESGDTQYF.

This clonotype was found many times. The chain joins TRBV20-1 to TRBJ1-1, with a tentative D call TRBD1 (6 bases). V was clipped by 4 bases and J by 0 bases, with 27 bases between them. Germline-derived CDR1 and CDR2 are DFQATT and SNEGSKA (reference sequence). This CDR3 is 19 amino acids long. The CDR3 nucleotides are TGCAGTGCTAATCCCGCCAGGGGCAAGCCCAGTCGCATGAACACTGAAGCTTTCTTT. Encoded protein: CSANPARGKPSRMNTEAFF.

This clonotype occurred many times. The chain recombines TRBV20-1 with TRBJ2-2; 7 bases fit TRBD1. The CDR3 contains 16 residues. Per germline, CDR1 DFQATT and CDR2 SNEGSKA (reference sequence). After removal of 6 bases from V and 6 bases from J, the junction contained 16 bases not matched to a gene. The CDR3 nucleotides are TGCAGTGCCACTATCCCCACAGGGGCGAAGGCCGGGGAGCTGTTTTTT. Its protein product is CSATIPTGAKAGELFF.

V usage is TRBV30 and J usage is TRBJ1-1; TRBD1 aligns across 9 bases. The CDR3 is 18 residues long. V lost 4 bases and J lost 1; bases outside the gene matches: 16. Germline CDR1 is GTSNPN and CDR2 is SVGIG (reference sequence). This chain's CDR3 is CAWMVRGAWDRANTEAFF. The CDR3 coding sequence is TGTGCCTGGATGGTTAGGGGTGCCTGGGACAGGGCGAACACTGAAGCTTTCTTT.

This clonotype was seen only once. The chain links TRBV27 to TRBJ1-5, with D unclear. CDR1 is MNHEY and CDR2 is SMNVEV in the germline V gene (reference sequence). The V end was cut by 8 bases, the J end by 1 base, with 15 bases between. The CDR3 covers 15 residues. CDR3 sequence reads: CASREMDGSNQPQHF. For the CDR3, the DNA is TGTGCCAGCCGAGAGATGGACGGGAGCAATCAGCCCCAGCATTTT.

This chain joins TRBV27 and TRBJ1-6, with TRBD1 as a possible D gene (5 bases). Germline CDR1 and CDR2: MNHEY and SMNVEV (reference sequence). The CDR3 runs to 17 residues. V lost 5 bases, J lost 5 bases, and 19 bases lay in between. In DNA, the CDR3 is TGTGCCAGCAGTCTTTTCGGACAATGGGGGAATAATTCACCCCTCCACTTT. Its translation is CASSLFGQWGNNSPLHF.

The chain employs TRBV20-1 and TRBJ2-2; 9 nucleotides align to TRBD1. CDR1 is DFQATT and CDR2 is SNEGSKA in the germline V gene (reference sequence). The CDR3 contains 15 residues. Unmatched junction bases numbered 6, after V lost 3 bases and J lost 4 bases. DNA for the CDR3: TGCAGTGCTAGGGGGATGACAGGGGGCACCGGGGAGCTGTTTTTT. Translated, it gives CSARGMTGGTGELFF.

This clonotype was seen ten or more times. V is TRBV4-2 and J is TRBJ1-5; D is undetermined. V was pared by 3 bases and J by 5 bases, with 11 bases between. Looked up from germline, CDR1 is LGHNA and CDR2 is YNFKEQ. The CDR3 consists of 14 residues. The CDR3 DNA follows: TGTGCCAGCAGCCAGGCCACTGGCTATCAGCCCCAGCATTTT. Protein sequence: CASSQATGYQPQHF.

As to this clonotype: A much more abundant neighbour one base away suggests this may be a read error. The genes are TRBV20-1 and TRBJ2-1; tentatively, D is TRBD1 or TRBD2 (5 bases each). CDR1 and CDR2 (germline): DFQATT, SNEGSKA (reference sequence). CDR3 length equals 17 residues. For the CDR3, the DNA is TGCAGTGCTAGAGATTCCTCTAAGGGGAGAGCCTACAATGGGCAGTTCTTC. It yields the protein CSARDSSKGRAYNGQFF.

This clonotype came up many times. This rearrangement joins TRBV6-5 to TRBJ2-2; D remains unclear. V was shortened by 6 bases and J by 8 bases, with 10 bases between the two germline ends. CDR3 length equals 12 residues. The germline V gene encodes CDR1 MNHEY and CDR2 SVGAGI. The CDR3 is CASSSGWGELFF. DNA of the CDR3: TGTGCCAGCAGCTCCGGATGGGGGGAGCTGTTTTTT.

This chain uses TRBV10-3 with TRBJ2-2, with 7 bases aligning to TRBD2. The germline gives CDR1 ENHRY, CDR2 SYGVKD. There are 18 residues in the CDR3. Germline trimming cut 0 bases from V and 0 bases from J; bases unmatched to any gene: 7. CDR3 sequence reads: CAISESPLAGSNTGELFF. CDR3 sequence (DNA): TGTGCCATCAGTGAGTCTCCCTTAGCGGGCTCGAACACCGGGGAGCTGTTTTTT.

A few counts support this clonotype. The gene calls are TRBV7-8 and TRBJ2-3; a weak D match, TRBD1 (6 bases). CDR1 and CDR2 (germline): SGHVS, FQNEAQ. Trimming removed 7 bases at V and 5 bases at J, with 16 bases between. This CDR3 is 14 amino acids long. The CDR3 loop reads CASTTGTREDTQYF. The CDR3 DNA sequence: TGTGCCAGCACAACCGGGACAAGGGAAGATACGCAGTATTTT.